Shown below are 27 T cell receptor beta chains from a single sample sequenced in a study of blood T cell repertoires in COVID-19. Sequencing used immunoSEQ multiplex PCR; TCRdb keeps in-frame clones, though not all of them. The sample has about 140,000 clones; about 80% are singletons. The material sequenced was peripheral blood. These receptors came from a human donor in a cohort sampled during active COVID-19.

V gene TRBV19 combines with J gene TRBJ2-7, with TRBD2 matching 10 bases. Germline CDR1 LNHDA, CDR2 SQIVND (reference sequence). With 6 bases clipped from V and 5 bases from J, the junction kept 10 bases outside the gene matches. CDR3 length equals 15 residues. DNA for the CDR3: TGTGCCAGTAGGAATTTAGCGGGGGGTGGAAACGAGCAGTACTTC. Protein product: CASRNLAGGGNEQYF.

V usage is TRBV18 and J usage is TRBJ2-1; 11 nucleotides align to TRBD2. Germline V gives CDR1 KGHSH, CDR2 LQKENI. The ends lost 3 bases at V and 4 bases at J; junction bases unmatched: 5. CDR3 length equals 16 residues. The CDR3 loop is CASSPVAGGTYNEQFF. Here the CDR3 DNA reads TGTGCCAGCTCACCCGTAGCGGGGGGGACGTACAATGAGCAGTTCTTC.

The rearrangement links TRBV7-9 to TRBJ2-7; 9 positions agree with TRBD1. V trimming: 6 bases; J trimming: 6 bases; junction bases outside the gene matches: 9. CDR1 is SEHNR, CDR2 FQNEAQ, per germline (reference sequence). This CDR3 comprises 14 residues. The CDR3 sequence: CASSTGQGFSEQYF. For the CDR3, the DNA is TGTGCCAGCAGTACGGGACAGGGTTTTTCCGAGCAGTACTTC.

This chain joins TRBV5-1 and TRBJ2-3; D unclear. The length of the CDR3 is 14 residues. V was shortened by 4 bases and J by 0 bases, with 9 bases between the two germline ends. Germline V gives CDR1 SGHRS, CDR2 YFSETQ. The CDR3 reads CASSPDGSTDTQYF. DNA of the CDR3: TGCGCCAGCAGCCCAGACGGGAGCACAGATACGCAGTATTTT.

The rearrangement links TRBV6-6 to TRBJ1-5; TRBD1 is a possible D gene (6 bases). Between the trimmed V and J ends, which lost 0 bases and 7 bases, there was a span of 13 bases. Germline loops: CDR1 MNHNY, CDR2 SVGAGI (reference sequence). The CDR3 runs to 15 residues. The CDR3 DNA reads as TGTGCCAGCAGTTACTCGAAGGGGGAGGGGCAGCCCCAGCATTTT. It translates to CASSYSKGEGQPQHF.

The chain employs TRBV19 and TRBJ2-3; D not certain. The CDR3 is 16 residues long. With 3 bases removed from V and 4 bases from J, the gap between germline ends came to 17 bases. CDR1 and CDR2 from the germline V gene are LNHDA and SQIVND (reference sequence). The CDR3 DNA sequence: TGTGCCAGTAGTATGATGGGTGCTAGGAGCGCAGATACGCAGTATTTT. Protein sequence: CASSMMGARSADTQYF.

This sequence joins TRBV12-3 or TRBV12-4 and TRBJ1-1; D is undetermined. The CDR3 extends over 13 amino acids. V lost 5 bases to trimming and J lost 3 bases, with 10 bases between them. The CDR3 DNA follows: TGTGCCAGCAGTCGTCGATCAGACACTGAAGCTTTCTTT. Translation: CASSRRSDTEAFF.

This clone was counted a single time. The chain carries TRBV28 and TRBJ2-7; 8 nucleotides align to TRBD1. From germline, CDR1 is MDHEN and CDR2 SYDVKM. This CDR3 is built from 16 residues. V shed 3 bases, J shed 3 bases, and the junction held 10 bases outside the gene matches. CDR3 sequence reads: CASSLWAGGTFYEQYF. In nucleotides, the CDR3 is TGTGCCAGCAGTTTGTGGGCAGGGGGCACGTTCTACGAGCAGTACTTC.

This chain connects TRBV5-1 to TRBJ1-1; D perhaps matches TRBD1 (6 bases). The germline V gene has CDR1 SGHRS and CDR2 YFSETQ. The CDR3 runs to 18 residues. V was pared by 4 bases and J by 0 bases, with 22 bases between. Here the CDR3 DNA reads TGCGCCAGCAGCCTGTTGGGGGGGCGTCAAAAATTGAACACTGAAGCTTTCTTT. It yields the protein CASSLLGGRQKLNTEAFF. The full variable domain, its missing parts supplied by reference TRBV5-1 and TRBJ1-1, is KAGVTQTPRYLIKTRGQQVTLSCSPISGHRSVSWYQQTPGQGLQFLFEYFSETQRNKGNFPGRFSGRQFSNSRSEMNVSTLELGDSALYLCASSLLGGRQKLNTEAFFGQGTRLTVV.

The rearrangement uses TRBV9 and TRBJ1-3, with TRBD1 as a possible D gene (5 bases). The CDR3 has 15 residues. Germline CDR1 SGDLS, CDR2 YYNGEE. Trimming took 3 bases from V and 4 from J, leaving 14 bases between them. The CDR3 region has the DNA TGTGCCAGCAGCGCCCCAGGGACTTACGGAAACACCATATATTTT. It is translated as CASSAPGTYGNTIYF.

This chain connects TRBV2 to TRBJ1-2, with D unresolved. Trimming removed 6 bases from V and 4 bases from J, with 9 bases in between. The CDR3 has 12 residues. In germline, CDR1 is SNHLY, CDR2 FYNNEI. The CDR3 here is CASRTVVYGYTF. CDR3 DNA: TGTGCCAGCAGGACTGTTGTCTATGGCTACACCTTC.

The chain recombines TRBV4-1 with TRBJ2-5; D may be TRBD2 (5 bases). V was cut by 6 bases and J by 5 bases, with 13 bases left in between. CDR1 is MGHRA, CDR2 YSYEKL, per germline. This CDR3 is built from 13 residues. CDR3 loop: CASSEEWRETQYF. As DNA, the CDR3 is TGCGCCAGCAGTGAGGAGTGGAGGGAGACCCAGTACTTC.

J is TRBJ2-5 and V is TRBV3-1 (or the pseudogene TRBV3-2); 9 bases agree with TRBD2. CDR1 is LGHDT, CDR2 YNNKEL, per germline (reference sequence). V was clipped by 6 bases and J by 5 bases; unmatched bases: 7. The length of the CDR3 is 14 residues. As DNA, the CDR3 is TGTGCCAGCAGTCTAGCGGGGCATGGGGAGACCCAGTACTTC. Translated, it gives CASSLAGHGETQYF.

This clone was detected only once. J is TRBJ1-5 and V is TRBV7-9, with D hard to call. CDR3 length equals 15 residues. The germline CDR1 and CDR2 sequences are SEHNR and FQNEAQ (reference sequence). Trimming took off 5 bases at V and 1 base at J, with 12 bases between the two ends. This chain's CDR3 is CASSPAAGSNQPQHF. DNA of the CDR3: TGTGCCAGCAGCCCCGCCGCGGGGAGCAATCAGCCCCAGCATTTT.

The chain has TRBV3-1 (or the pseudogene TRBV3-2) and TRBJ2-3; D may be TRBD2 (6 bases). Germline-derived CDR1 and CDR2 are LGHDT and YNNKEL (reference sequence). The CDR3 loop spans 15 amino acids. With 10 bases removed from V and 4 bases from J, the gap between germline ends came to 21 bases. CDR3 in amino acids: CATRRSGGGADTQYF. The CDR3 DNA is TGTGCCACCAGGCGTTCCGGGGGAGGCGCAGATACGCAGTATTTT.

This clone was detected once. The chain is built from TRBV7-2 and TRBJ2-1; 8 positions match TRBD1. Trimming removed 5 bases from V and 4 bases from J; junction bases left unmatched: 7. The CDR3 spans 15 residues. CDR1 SGHTA and CDR2 FQGNSA come from the germline V gene. CDR3 protein: CASSAYRGFYNEQFF. The CDR3 bases are TGTGCCAGCAGCGCATACAGGGGGTTTTACAATGAGCAGTTCTTC.

The genes are TRBV5-1 and TRBJ1-1; D not resolved. The V end was cut by 0 bases, the J end by 1 base, with 7 bases between. The CDR3 contains 14 residues. CDR1 SGHRS and CDR2 YFSETQ come from the germline V gene. The CDR3 reads CASSLAAGNTEAFF. CDR3 in DNA: TGCGCCAGCAGCTTGGCCGCAGGGAACACTGAAGCTTTCTTT.

This chain connects TRBV19 to TRBJ1-6, with 8 nucleotides matching TRBD1. This CDR3 has 19 residues. The junction had 20 bases not matched to a gene; V was cut back by 6 bases and J by 7 bases. CDR1 is LNHDA and CDR2 is SQIVND in the germline V gene (reference sequence). The DNA of the CDR3 is TGTGCCAGTAGCCGGCAAACCCCAACAGGGGGAGGAGGGAATTCACCCCTCCACTTT. Amino acid sequence: CASSRQTPTGGGGNSPLHF. Variable domain in full (rest from reference TRBV19 and TRBJ1-6): DGGITQSPKYLFRKEGQNVTLSCEQNLNHDAMYWYRQDPGQGLRLIYYSQIVNDFQKGDIAEGYSVSREKKESFPLTVTSAQKNPTAFYLCASSRQTPTGGGGNSPLHFGNGTRLTVT.

The J gene is TRBJ2-3, the V gene TRBV6-5; 7 positions match TRBD2. The trim removed 8 bases at V and 3 bases at J, leaving 8 bases unmatched. Germline V CDR1 and CDR2: MNHEY, SVGAGI. The CDR3 has 14 amino acids. The CDR3, as DNA: TGTGCCAGCGAGGATCAGCGGGGAACAGATACGCAGTATTTT. Its protein is CASEDQRGTDTQYF.

In DNA form, the CDR3 reads TGTGCCAGCAACGACAGGGCGAACTTTGGAAACACCATATATTTT. Amino acids: CASNDRANFGNTIYF. The chain uses TRBV6-5 and TRBJ1-3; 7 bases line up with TRBD1. The CDR3 spans 15 residues. The junction had 9 bases not matched to a gene; V was cut back by 7 bases and J by 3 bases. Germline V lookup: CDR1 MNHEY, CDR2 SVGAGI.

The V call is TRBV2, the J call TRBJ2-3; 9 nucleotides align to TRBD1. The length of the CDR3 is 11 residues. CDR1 SNHLY and CDR2 FYNNEI come from the germline V gene. V gave up 7 bases and J gave up 14 bases; unmatched junction bases: 7. The DNA for the CDR3 is TGTGCCAGCACAAGGGGGACAGGGCCGTATTTT. Amino acid sequence: CASTRGTGPYF.

This chain links TRBV6-5 with TRBJ2-3; TRBD1 agrees at 11 bases. The length of the CDR3 is 15 residues. Trimming cost V 6 bases and J 6 bases; bases outside gene matches: 8. Germline lookup yields CDR1 MNHEY and CDR2 SVGAGI. This CDR3 reads CASSLTGQGADTQYF. The DNA for the CDR3 is TGTGCCAGCAGCCTTACTGGACAGGGGGCGGATACGCAGTATTTT.

In DNA, the CDR3 is TGTGCCAGCAGCCGGGACAGGGGGCGGGTAGATACGCAGTATTTT. It yields the protein CASSRDRGRVDTQYF. V is TRBV27 and J is TRBJ2-3; TRBD1 matches 12 bases. In germline, CDR1 is MNHEY, CDR2 SMNVEV (reference sequence). This CDR3 region has 15 residues. The V and J ends lost 6 bases and 5 bases, in that order; junction bases with no gene match: 6.

The chain carries TRBV11-2 and TRBJ2-7; D perhaps matches TRBD2 (6 bases). CDR3 length: 15 amino acids. Trimming took 5 bases from V and 7 from J, leaving 21 bases between them. The V gene's germline CDR1 is SGHAT and CDR2 FQNNGV. The CDR3 DNA sequence: TGTGCCAGCAGCCCAGAGCGGGTTCCCTTTATGGAGCAGTACTTC. As protein: CASSPERVPFMEQYF.

J is TRBJ2-7 and V is TRBV27, with D possibly TRBD2 on 6 matching bases. Germline V gene sequence: CDR1 MNHEY, CDR2 SMNVEV (reference sequence). The CDR3 covers 13 residues. V shed 11 bases and J shed 3 bases, with 17 bases lying between them. Here the CDR3 reads CAVKGWGDYEQYF. CDR3 in DNA: TGTGCCGTTAAAGGATGGGGGGACTACGAGCAGTACTTC.

The V and J genes are TRBV24-1 and TRBJ2-5; 8 bases line up with TRBD1. This CDR3 spans 13 amino acids. CDR1 is KGHDR and CDR2 is SFDVKD in the germline V gene. J lost 5 bases, V lost 4 bases, and 2 bases had no gene match. CDR3 residues: CATSETGVETQYF. As DNA, the CDR3 is TGTGCCACCAGTGAGACAGGGGTCGAGACCCAGTACTTC.

The gene calls are TRBV6-5 and TRBJ2-3, with 9 bases that match TRBD1. Germline V lookup: CDR1 MNHEY, CDR2 SVGAGI. CDR3 length equals 14 residues. Germline trimming cut 6 bases from V and 6 bases from J; bases unmatched to any gene: 7. CDR3 protein: CASRQQGAGDTQYF. The DNA of the CDR3 is TGTGCCAGCAGGCAACAGGGGGCGGGGGATACGCAGTATTTT.